This TCR beta chain was obtained from a study of cytomegalovirus exposure and HLA in healthy donors. For this clone: Its target is unknown.

Primers included in the PCR were 60 Vbeta and 13 Jbeta primers. Data came from immunoSEQ multiplex PCR; TCRdb stores just in-frame clones and leaves some out. In the table there are 160,000 or so clones, approximately 76% of which are singletons. The germline V gene has CDR1 WNHNN and CDR2 SYGVQD (reference sequence). The ends were cut back, 5 bases at V and 3 bases at J, with 14 bases in the middle. The CDR3 sequence is 14 residues long. General study results and limits: Available immune exposure information covered CMV serostatus only. Reports described diagnosis of cytomegalovirus status by the classifier as highly specific and sensitive. In an earlier analysis, productive rearrangement rates for most beta V segments clustered near 87% or 30%. It was reported that TCR beta sequences correctly inferred the HLA-A and HLA-B alleles for most subjects.

This chain connects TRBV10-1 to TRBJ2-7; a weak D match, TRBD1 (6 bases). This receptor was taken from a man aged 55 to 70 in good health and CMV-seronegative. What was sequenced was PBMCs. DNA of the CDR3: TGCGCCAGCAGTCGAACGGGACAAAGCTACGAGCAGTACTTC. This sequence encodes CASSRTGQSYEQYF.